One and the same sample provided the 6 T cell receptor beta chains below, sequenced in a study of blood T cell repertoires in COVID-19. Sequencing used immunoSEQ multiplex PCR; TCRdb keeps in-frame clones, though not all of them. The table has around 220,000 clones, more than 75% seen once. Sequenced input: peripheral blood. The receptor source for this set is a woman of 80 years or more with COVID-19, enrolled during active disease.

The rearrangement links TRBV5-4 to TRBJ1-1, with D perhaps TRBD1 (5 bases). The V and J ends lost 3 bases and 10 bases respectively, with 16 bases between them. The germline gives CDR1 SGHNT, CDR2 YYREEE (reference sequence). The length of the CDR3 is 13 residues. CDR3 DNA: TGTGCCAGCAGCTGGGGGGTCGGGCAGGGAGCTTTCTTT. Translated: CASSWGVGQGAFF.

The gene calls are TRBV27 and TRBJ2-7; 11 positions agree with TRBD1. Germline CDR1 is MNHEY and CDR2 is SMNVEV (reference sequence). This CDR3 is built from 14 residues. J gave up 3 bases and V 5 bases, and 3 bases lay outside the gene matches. For the CDR3, the DNA is TGTGCCAGCAGTCCGGGACAGGGGGGCTACGAGCAGTACTTC. Protein: CASSPGQGGYEQYF.

The chain recombines TRBV5-1 with TRBJ1-2; possibly TRBD1 for D (5 bases). The CDR3 runs to 15 residues. With 5 bases removed from V and 3 bases from J, the gap between germline ends came to 17 bases. Germline loops: CDR1 SGHRS, CDR2 YFSETQ. CDR3 DNA sequence: TGCGCCAGCAGTTTCGGAGACAGCGACGACTATGGCTACACCTTC. Translated, it gives CASSFGDSDDYGYTF.

This clone showed up just once. The chain employs TRBV11-3 and TRBJ1-1; D is ambiguous. The V end lost 0 bases, the J end lost 4 bases, and 9 bases lay between the germline ends. This CDR3 has 14 residues. The germline CDR1 and CDR2 sequences are SGHNT and YENEEA. In DNA form, the CDR3 reads TGTGCCAGCAGCTTAGATCCCTTCTCCACTGAAGCTTTCTTT. Translation: CASSLDPFSTEAFF.

This clone showed up just a few times. The chain uses TRBV6-5 and TRBJ1-5; TRBD1 is a possible D gene (6 bases). Trimming cost V 6 bases and J 3 bases, with 15 bases left between them. Germline V gene data show CDR1 as MNHEY and CDR2 as SVGAGI. The CDR3 is 15 residues long. Written as DNA, the CDR3 is TGTGCCAGCAGCAAAACCGGGACACTCAATCAGCCCCAGCATTTT. It specifies CASSKTGTLNQPQHF.

V and J are TRBV21-1 and TRBJ2-7; TRBD1 was called by the table and not checked on the DNA. TRBV21-1 represents a pseudogene. The CDR3 totals 14 residues. The CDR3 sequence is CASSKGTVAYEQYF. The CDR3 DNA follows: TGTGCCAGCAGCAAAGGGACAGTCGCCTACGAGCAGTACTTC.